A selection of T cell receptor beta chains follows, all from one sample in a study of T cell repertoires in cytomegalovirus infection. MiXCR was run by TCRdb on the reads, yielding one entry per CDR3 protein. The sample includes a few hundred thousand distinct CDR3 sequences, under 45% of them seen just once. No antigen has been assigned to these receptors. The source material was cultured PBMCs, sampled from culture after CMV antigen stimulation. Source of these receptors: a human donor in good health (CMV status not recorded). Some clones in this sample may be carry-over from other donors' samples. CDR3s include the opening cysteine and the closing phenylalanine or tryptophan. D genes are given only for firm matches. Only some rows state a clone size, as once, few, many or a class for expanded clones.

j_call	v_call	d_call	clone_size	cdr3_aa	cdr3_nt
TRBJ2-2	TRBV12-3/TRBV12-4	TRBD1	.	CASRGTGEGTGELFF	TGTGCCAGCAGGGGGACAGGGGAGGGCACCGGGGAGCTGTTTTTT
TRBJ2-7	TRBV11-2	.	.	CASSFWVTYEQYF	TGTGCCAGCAGCTTTTGGGTAACCTACGAGCAGTACTTC
TRBJ2-1	TRBV7-9	.	.	CASRRNGGILYEAQFF	TGTGCCAGCAGAAGGAATGGTGGAATACTTTATGAGGCGCAGTTCTTC
TRBJ2-5	TRBV7-2	TRBD2	.	CASSWPGLAGEETQYF	TGTGCCAGCAGCTGGCCGGGACTAGCGGGAGAAGAGACCCAGTACTTC
TRBJ1-2	TRBV29-1	.	few	CSVESGGYYGYTF	TGCAGCGTTGAGTCAGGAGGCTACTATGGCTACACCTTC
TRBJ2-1	TRBV2	TRBD2	.	CASRALAGSSNEQFF	TGTGCCAGCAGGGCGCTAGCGGGATCGAGCAATGAGCAGTTCTTC
TRBJ2-1	TRBV7-2	.	many	CASSSSLPWGSYNEQFF	TGTGCCAGCAGCTCCTCCTTACCCTGGGGCTCCTACAATGAGCAGTTCTTC
TRBJ1-2	TRBV4-1	.	.	CASRKASEGYTF	TGCGCCAGCCGCAAGGCATCGGAGGGCTACACCTTC
TRBJ2-1	TRBV4-3	TRBD1	few	CASSQNSGQGINEQFF	TGCGCCAGCAGCCAAAATTCGGGACAGGGCATCAATGAGCAGTTCTTC
TRBJ2-3	TRBV27	.	few	CASRPTWTDTQYF	TGTGCCAGCAGACCGACTTGGACAGATACGCAGTATTTT
TRBJ2-6	TRBV2	.	.	CASSYFPTGPYPSGANVLTF	TGTGCCAGCAGTTATTTCCCGACAGGCCCGTACCCCTCTGGGGCCAACGTCCTGACTTTC
TRBJ2-5	TRBV6-6	TRBD2	.	CASSPLLTSVQTQYF	TGTGCCAGCAGTCCCCTTTTGACTAGCGTGCAGACCCAGTACTTC
TRBJ1-5	TRBV7-2	.	.	CASSFTLSGQPQHF	TGTGCCAGCAGCTTCACCCTCTCGGGTCAGCCCCAGCATTTT
TRBJ1-1	TRBV20-1	.	.	CSALLRRGGTEAFF	TGCAGTGCGTTACTTCGTAGGGGAGGCACTGAAGCTTTCTTT
TRBJ2-2	TRBV7-4	TRBD1	once	CASSSVQGPTGELFF	TGTGCCAGCAGCTCAGTACAGGGGCCCACCGGGGAGCTGTTTTTT
TRBJ2-7	TRBV12-3/TRBV12-4	TRBD2	few	CASSRRVAGGPYEQYF	TGTGCCAGCAGTCGAAGAGTGGCGGGAGGGCCCTACGAGCAGTACTTC
TRBJ2-2	TRBV7-4	.	.	CASSLLNANTGELFF	TGTGCCAGCAGCTTATTAAACGCGAACACCGGGGAGCTGTTTTTT
TRBJ2-7	TRBV12-3/TRBV12-4	TRBD2	.	CASSLALQAGGLLGEQYF	TGTGCCAGCAGTTTAGCTCTTCAGGCGGGAGGGCTCCTCGGCGAGCAGTACTTC